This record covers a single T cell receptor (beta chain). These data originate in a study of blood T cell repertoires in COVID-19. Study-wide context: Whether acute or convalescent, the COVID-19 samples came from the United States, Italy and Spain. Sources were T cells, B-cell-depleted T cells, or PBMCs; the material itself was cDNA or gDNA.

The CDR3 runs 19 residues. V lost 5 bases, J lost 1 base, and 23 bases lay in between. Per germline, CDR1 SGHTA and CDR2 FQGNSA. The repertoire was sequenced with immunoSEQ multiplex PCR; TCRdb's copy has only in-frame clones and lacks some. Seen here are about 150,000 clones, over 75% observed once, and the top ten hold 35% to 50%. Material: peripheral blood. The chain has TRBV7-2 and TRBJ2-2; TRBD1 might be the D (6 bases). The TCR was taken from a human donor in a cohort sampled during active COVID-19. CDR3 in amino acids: CASSPSPGTLLVNTGELFF. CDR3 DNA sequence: TGTGCCAGCAGCCCCAGTCCCGGGACATTGTTAGTGAACACCGGGGAGCTGTTTTTT.